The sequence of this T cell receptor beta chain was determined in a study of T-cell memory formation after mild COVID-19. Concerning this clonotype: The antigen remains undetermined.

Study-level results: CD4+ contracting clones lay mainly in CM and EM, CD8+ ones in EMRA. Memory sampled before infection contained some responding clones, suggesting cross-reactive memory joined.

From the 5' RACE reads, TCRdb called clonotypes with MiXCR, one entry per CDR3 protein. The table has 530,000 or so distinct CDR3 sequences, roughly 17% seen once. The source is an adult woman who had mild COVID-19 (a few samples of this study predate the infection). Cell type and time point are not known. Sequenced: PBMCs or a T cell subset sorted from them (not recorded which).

The CDR3 DNA follows: TGTGCCAGCAGCTTCGGCGGATCTGGAAACACCATATATTTT. Translating it yields CASSFGGSGNTIYF. V gene TRBV7-6 combines with J gene TRBJ1-3; D remains ambiguous. Germline V gene lookup returns CDR1 SGHVS and CDR2 FNYEAQ. The CDR3 consists of 14 residues. V was pared by 3 bases and J by 1 base, with 7 bases between.